The T cell receptor beta chain under discussion was sequenced for a study of OX40 agonist ivuxolimab in advanced cancers. Study background: Patients were dosed intravenously with ivuxolimab at 0.01 to 10 mg/kg every 2 weeks. Patients treated during dose escalation were battling hepatocellular carcinoma, melanoma, renal cell or head and neck cancer.

This CDR3 comprises 15 residues. The V end was cut by 5 bases, the J end by 0 bases, with 11 bases between. Germline CDR1 and CDR2: LNHDA and SQIVND (reference sequence). This clone was recorded only once. Its antigen is as yet unknown. Study-wide results and caveats: Doses of 0.1 to 3.0 mg/kg were accompanied by clonal expansion of CD4+ and CD8+ blood T cells by week 6. The study found that CD8+ T cells averaged more expanded clones than CD4+.

Sequenced by immunoSEQ multiplex PCR; TCRdb stores in-frame clones only, minus some. This table holds about 64,000 clones, approximately 90% found once. The sequences come from CD4+ or CD8+ T cells sorted from blood, collected in a trial of the OX40 agonist ivuxolimab. This TCR was sampled from an adult with an advanced solid tumor such as melanoma, head and neck, liver or kidney cancer. The chain recombines TRBV19 with TRBJ1-5; D may be TRBD1 (6 bases). The CDR3: CASSAQGDSNQPQHF. For the CDR3, the DNA is TGTGCCAGTAGTGCACAGGGAGATAGCAATCAGCCCCAGCATTTT.